This T cell receptor (beta chain) was sequenced in a study of shared clonotypes between healthy human individuals. Study at large: CD4 naive cells filled three plates per donor, CD4 memory three, CD8 naive two and CD8 memory one.

Losses at the gene ends were 4 bases for V and 6 bases for J; bases not matched to a gene: 9. The CDR3 is made up of 14 amino acids. From germline, CDR1 is SGHRS and CDR2 YFSETQ. Regarding this clone: The sample has other DNA sequences that encode this CDR3 too.

Method: immunoSEQ multiplex PCR; TCRdb's copy keeps in-frame clones and lacks some. The sample lists about 680,000 clones, around 73% occurring once. This chain links TRBV5-1 with TRBJ2-7; 8 bases align to TRBD1. This TCR derives from a woman in her twenties or thirties in good health. Sample: memory CD4+ T cells sorted from blood. The sample's subset: CD45RA-negative fraction. The CDR3 sequence is CASSEGTGAIEQYF. CDR3 sequence (DNA): TGCGCCAGCAGCGAGGGGACAGGTGCTATCGAGCAGTACTTC.